This is a list of T cell receptor beta chains from one sample in a study of PD-1 blockade in classical Hodgkin lymphoma. The table came from immunoSEQ multiplex PCR; TCRdb's copy has only in-frame clones and leaves some out. This sample has 13,000 or so clones, with 80% to 85% found just once. The sample in question was peripheral blood mononuclear cells (PBMCs), obtained at baseline. All receptors derive from a human donor with classical Hodgkin lymphoma. CDR3s include the opening cysteine and the closing phenylalanine or tryptophan. The D gene is left open where the match is weak. Clone size is given for some rows only: seen once, a few or many times, or a class if the clone is expanded.

TRBD2,TRBV5-4,TRBJ2-5,.,CASRPGLAGETQYF,TGTGCCAGCAGACCGGGACTAGCGGGAGAGACCCAGTACTTC
TRBD1,TRBV28,TRBJ2-5,.,CASSFEQGTGETQYF,TGTGCCAGCAGCTTCGAACAGGGGACCGGAGAGACCCAGTACTTC
.,TRBV5-1,TRBJ2-1,.,CASSLEAPDEQFF,TGCGCCAGCAGCTTGGAGGCTCCGGATGAGCAGTTCTTC
.,TRBV5-4,TRBJ2-2,once,CASSLGVTGELFF,TGTGCCAGCAGCTTGGGGGTAACCGGGGAGCTGTTTTTT
TRBD2,TRBV25-1,TRBJ2-7,.,CASSRGLAGGSAYEQYF,TGTGCCAGCAGTAGAGGACTAGCGGGAGGGAGCGCCTACGAGCAGTACTTC
TRBD1,TRBV28,TRBJ2-5,.,CASKAPGQGGETQYF,TGTGCCAGCAAAGCGCCGGGACAGGGAGGGGAGACCCAGTACTTC
.,TRBV7-2,TRBJ2-7,.,CASSLVGLAFSEQYF,TGTGCCAGCAGCTTAGTGGGGCTAGCGTTTAGCGAGCAGTACTTC
.,TRBV6-6,TRBJ2-1,.,CASSYGGRYEQFF,TGTGCCAGCAGTTACGGGGGGAGGTATGAGCAGTTCTTC
.,TRBV5-1,TRBJ1-4,few,CASSSQGPWDEKLFF,TGCGCCAGCAGCTCCCAGGGGCCTTGGGATGAAAAACTGTTTTTT
.,TRBV10-3,TRBJ2-7,.,CAISPGNEQYF,TGTGCCATCAGTCCCGGGAACGAGCAGTACTTC
.,TRBV6-5,TRBJ1-2,.,CASSYSQGRDGYTF,TGTGCCAGCAGTTACTCTCAGGGAAGAGATGGCTACACCTTC
TRBD1,TRBV5-6,TRBJ1-4,.,CASSPDRGKLFF,TGTGCCAGCAGCCCGGACAGGGGTAAACTGTTTTTT
TRBD1,TRBV18,TRBJ2-1,.,CASSPRTGRGEQFF,TGTGCCAGCTCACCACGGACAGGCCGCGGTGAGCAGTTCTTC
TRBD2,TRBV10-1,TRBJ2-7,.,CASSESKRDRANEQYF,TGCGCCAGCAGTGAGTCGAAGCGGGACCGGGCAAACGAGCAGTACTTC
.,TRBV19,TRBJ2-7,.,CASSIGAGFSYEQYF,TGTGCCAGTAGTATAGGGGCAGGGTTTTCCTACGAGCAGTACTTC
.,TRBV23-1,TRBJ2-1,.,CASSQRRGEQFF,TGCGCCAGCAGTCAACGTAGGGGGGAGCAGTTCTTC
.,TRBV5-1,TRBJ2-1,.,CASSLGGRTYNEQFF,TGCGCCAGCAGCTTGGGGGGAAGGACTTACAATGAGCAGTTCTTC
.,TRBV27,TRBJ2-7,.,CASSPREYAYEQYF,TGTGCCAGCAGTCCCCGGGAGTACGCCTACGAGCAGTACTTC
.,TRBV6-1,TRBJ2-2,.,CASIRAGELFF,TGTGCCAGCATCCGAGCCGGGGAGCTGTTTTTT
TRBD1,TRBV7-2,TRBJ1-1,.,CASSSRQGTNTEAFF,TGTGCCAGCAGCTCCAGACAGGGAACGAACACTGAAGCTTTCTTT
.,TRBV7-9,TRBJ2-1,.,CASSLGSPGEQFF,TGTGCCAGCAGCTTAGGGTCTCCCGGTGAGCAGTTCTTC
.,TRBV5-6,TRBJ2-1,.,CASSTGLPNEQFF,TGTGCCAGCAGCACGGGACTCCCCAATGAGCAGTTCTTC
TRBD2,TRBV28,TRBJ2-1,.,CASSQFMHPSGRANKKYNEQFF,TGTGCCAGCAGCCAATTTATGCATCCTAGCGGGAGGGCCAACAAAAAATACAATGAGCAGTTCTTC
TRBD1,TRBV28,TRBJ1-2,.,CASRPPGTEYGYTF,TGTGCCAGCAGACCCCCCGGGACAGAGTATGGCTACACCTTC
.,TRBV18,TRBJ2-7,.,CASSPPAGYEQYF,TGTGCCAGCTCACCACCGGCGGGCTACGAGCAGTACTTC
.,TRBV7-9,TRBJ1-1,once,CASSLRHNTEAFF,TGTGCCAGCAGCTTACGGCACAACACTGAAGCTTTCTTT